These 10 T cell receptor beta chains originate from one sample sequenced in a study of blood T cell repertoires in COVID-19. Profiling relied on immunoSEQ multiplex PCR, and the TCRdb table lists in-frame clones only, not all of them. The sample lists 300,000 to 450,000 clones; over 75% were seen once. Sequencing input: PBMCs or T cells enriched from blood (not recorded which). Receptor source: a man aged 25-40 years who had recovered from COVID-19.

The J gene is TRBJ1-6, the V gene TRBV19, with D perhaps TRBD1 (6 bases). CDR1 is LNHDA and CDR2 is SQIVND in the germline V gene (reference sequence). CDR3 length: 14 residues. The V end lost 6 bases, the J end lost 7 bases, and 13 bases lay between the germline ends. This CDR3 reads CASRSQGNNSPLHF. CDR3 DNA sequence: TGTGCCAGTAGGAGCCAGGGGAACAATTCACCCCTCCACTTT.

The CDR3 reads CASSYGTSFLAEQFF. The CDR3 bases are TGTGCCAGCAGTTATGGGACTAGCTTTCTTGCTGAGCAGTTCTTC. The rearrangement links TRBV27 to TRBJ2-1; 9 bases align to TRBD2. The CDR3 runs to 15 residues. V was clipped by 4 bases and J by 9 bases; unmatched bases: 10. Germline CDR1 is MNHEY and CDR2 is SMNVEV (reference sequence).

This clone was detected once. The chain joins TRBV6-5 to TRBJ1-4; D is perhaps TRBD1 (6 bases). Trimming took off 8 bases at V and 2 bases at J, with 12 bases between the two ends. The CDR3 has 14 amino acids. Per the germline V gene, CDR1 is MNHEY and CDR2 is SVGAGI. The CDR3 reads CASSARGTNEKLFF. The CDR3 coding sequence is TGTGCCAGCTCGGCAAGGGGGACTAATGAAAAACTGTTTTTT.

Here the CDR3 reads CAIGGEETQYF. In nucleotides, the CDR3 is TGTGCCATTGGCGGGGAAGAGACCCAGTACTTC. The rearrangement uses TRBV7-6 and TRBJ2-5, with D possibly matching TRBD2 (6 bases). The V gene's germline CDR1 is SGHVS and CDR2 FNYEAQ. CDR3 size: 11 residues. Deletions cut 10 bases from V and 3 bases from J, with 9 bases between.

The gene calls are TRBV15 and TRBJ1-5; D might be TRBD1 (6 bases). With 3 bases removed from V and 1 base from J, the gap between germline ends came to 19 bases. This CDR3 is built from 18 residues. The germline V gene has CDR1 LNHNV and CDR2 YYDKDF (reference sequence). DNA of the CDR3: TGTGCCACCAGCAGCACCCGGGACACTGAGCGCAGCAATCAGCCCCAGCATTTT. This sequence encodes CATSSTRDTERSNQPQHF.

The rearrangement uses TRBV3-1 (or the pseudogene TRBV3-2) and TRBJ1-2; TRBD1 matches at 8 bases. Germline CDR1 LGHDT, CDR2 YNNKEL (reference sequence). V lost 1 base and J lost 8; bases outside the gene matches: 9. The CDR3 runs 15 residues. DNA of the CDR3: TGTGCCAGCAGCCAAGTGTCCAGGGGGCTTAGCGGCTACACCTTC. Translated: CASSQVSRGLSGYTF.

This chain links TRBV6-1 with TRBJ2-3, with 7 bases aligning to TRBD1. CDR1 is MNHNS and CDR2 is SASEGT in the germline V gene. The trim removed 1 base at V and 2 bases at J, leaving 9 bases unmatched. The CDR3 contains 17 residues. CDR3: CASSEGGRGFFTDTQYF. Here the CDR3 DNA reads TGTGCCAGCAGTGAAGGAGGCAGGGGGTTTTTCACAGATACGCAGTATTTT.

The chain joins TRBV18 to TRBJ1-6; D gene unclear. The CDR3 spans 13 residues. Germline CDR1 is KGHSH and CDR2 is LQKENI. V gave up 3 bases and J gave up 8 bases, with 8 bases separating them. The CDR3 region has the DNA TGTGCCAGCTCACCCGAGGTGGATTCACCCCTCCACTTT. Translation: CASSPEVDSPLHF.

This chain uses TRBV30 with TRBJ2-1; D is perhaps TRBD1 (5 bases). Germline V CDR1 and CDR2: GTSNPN, SVGIG (reference sequence). The CDR3 runs 13 residues. V lost 3 bases, J lost 2 bases, and 8 bases lay in between. Here the CDR3 reads CAWRRGAYNEQFF. The DNA for the CDR3 is TGTGCCTGGAGAAGGGGTGCCTACAATGAGCAGTTCTTC.

The chain links TRBV30 to TRBJ1-3, with TRBD1 identical over 7 bases. The germline V gene encodes CDR1 GTSNPN and CDR2 SVGIG (reference sequence). The CDR3 contains 13 residues. After removal of 2 bases from V and 7 bases from J, the junction contained 5 bases not matched to a gene. This chain's CDR3 is CAWSTGEGNTIYF. The CDR3 bases are TGTGCCTGGAGTACAGGGGAAGGGAACACCATATATTTT.